The clone carrying this T cell receptor (beta chain) has a count of ten or more. The antigen is undetermined. The source of the sample is a study of human T cells and chemical hapten exposure. General study points: Compared with pre-sensitization or healthy control sets, expanded TCRs clustered more. After DPC sensitization, TCRs above 1 in 1000 frequency showed no change.

The CDR3 is 13 amino acids. The germline V gene has CDR1 DFQATT and CDR2 SNEGSKA (reference sequence). V was trimmed by 7 bases and J by 3 bases, leaving 16 bases between them. Each cDNA molecule in the library carried unique molecular identifiers. TCRdb reprocessed the RACE reads via MiXCR and lists one record per CDR3 protein. The data show approximately 80,000 distinct CDR3 sequences, more than 8.5% seen once. Time point specified: patch test 2, 6 weeks after DPC sensitization. Treatment of the sample: therapeutic diphenylcyclopropenone sensitization with weekly scalp DPC. Blood collection took place prior to placing each patch test.

The chain has TRBV20-1 and TRBJ2-7, with D possibly being TRBD1 or TRBD2 (5 bases each). This receptor was identified in a woman in her twenties or thirties with alopecia areata. Some clones in this sample may be carry-over from other donors' samples. The sample consisted of whole blood, taken in connection with sensitization to the hapten diphenylcyclopropenone (DPC). DNA for the CDR3: TGCAGTGACACCGGGACCCTAGGCTACGAGCAGTACTTC. Its protein product is CSDTGTLGYEQYF.